This TCR beta chain was documented in a study of OX40 agonist ivuxolimab in advanced cancers. With respect to the entire study: Ivuxolimab was an agonistic, fully human IgG2 monoclonal antibody directed against OX40 (CD134), a costimulatory receptor. Intravenous ivuxolimab was administered to patients every 2 weeks at six dose levels: 0.01, 0.1, 0.3, 1.5, 3 and 10 mg/kg. Among the roughly 52 dose-escalation patients, roughly 20 had hepatocellular carcinoma, around 15 melanoma, 9 renal cell carcinoma and 9 head and neck cancer. A male proportion of 75% to 85% and a mean age of 60 years, ranging from roughly 23 to 90, were recorded for the dose-escalation cohort. Prior anti-PD-1, anti-PD-L1 or anti-CTLA-4 therapy was permitted, and checkpoint inhibitors had been received by 30% to 40% of dose-escalation patients. Partial responses occurred in three dose-escalation patients: two with cutaneous melanoma and one with hepatocellular carcinoma. The point of sequencing TCRbeta in the periphery was to test whether ivuxolimab changed TCR sequence diversity and drove clonal T-cell expansion. The paper reports the monotherapy dose-escalation portion (N ≈ 50 patients) of the phase I ivuxolimab trial. Beyond this particular receptor, the publication reports: Clonal expansion of both CD4+ and CD8+ blood T cells was observed from baseline to week 6 at doses 0.1 to 3.0 mg/kg. In the 0.1-3.0 mg/kg groups, partial responders had among the lowest normalized peripheral clonal expansion, particularly in CD8+ T cells. Low levels of normalized T-cell clonal expansion were also seen in some patients who did not respond. The antigen specificity of the peripheral T cells that underwent clonal expansion was not determined. After ivuxolimab, CD8+ T cells had more expanded clones than CD4+ T cells on average.

V gives up 5 bases and J gives up 7 bases, and the segment between their germline ends measures 21 bases. The CDR1 and CDR2 encoded by the germline V gene are MNHEY and SVGAGI. Reading from cysteine to phenylalanine, the CDR3 counts 15 amino acids. Only the CDR3 portion is preserved as DNA: 45 bases, with reading frame beginning at the first base. Comments on this clone: The antigen this receptor binds is unknown. No qualities accompany the bases; no much larger clone lies one base away.

The trial excluded patients who had a history of autoimmune disease or who were on systemic immunosuppression. Peripheral blood for TCR sequencing was collected from all dose cohorts at baseline, on cycle 4 day 1, and on cycle 7 day 1. The samples were drawn from a first-in-human, open-label, multicenter phase I dose-escalation trial of ivuxolimab. The trial enrolled adults with locally advanced or metastatic head and neck squamous cell, hepatocellular, melanoma or renal cell carcinoma. Before TCR sequencing, CD4+ T cells and CD8+ T cells from peripheral blood were sorted into separate populations. Genomic DNA was isolated from the sorted cells so that the TCRbeta CDR3 region could be sequenced. TCRbeta CDR3 regions were sequenced using the immunoSEQ Assay. TCRdb limited this immuneACCESS table to in-frame rearrangements with V and J called. A share of clones is missing; checked studies link under half to unresolved V genes, and the rest is unexplained. Present in this sample are about 46,000 clones, about nine tenths of which were seen just once. The ten largest clonotypes hold about 56% of the sample.

In this chain, TRBV6-5 is recombined with TRBJ2-7; the D gene is possibly TRBD1 or TRBD2, with 5 bases matching each. Sequencing was performed on CD4+ or CD8+ T cells sorted from blood, taken in a trial of the OX40 agonist ivuxolimab. This TCR was recovered from an adult with an advanced solid tumor such as melanoma, head and neck, liver or kidney cancer. The CDR3 protein: CASSPSGTSLWEQYF. The sequenced DNA: TGTGCCAGCAGTCCTTCCGGGACGTCATTGTGGGAGCAGTACTTC.